This T cell receptor beta chain was profiled in a study of T cells in Graves' hyperthyroidism and ophthalmopathy. Notes on the study in general: The model forecast ophthalmopathy, anticipating it by a median around 6.9 months before onset.

It was uncontrolled infection, other autoimmune disease, pregnancy or lactation that excluded patients. Amplification targeted TCR beta CDR3 regions from RNA transcripts. HTBI primers were the set used in a first-round RT-PCR of the TCR CDR3. TCRdb reprocessed the multiplex PCR reads via MiXCR and lists one record per CDR3 protein. The table includes some 550,000 distinct CDR3 sequences, 20% to 25% detected once. The CDR3 loop spans 16 amino acids. Germline CDR1 SGHAT, CDR2 FQDESV (reference sequence). The V gene lost 1 base and the J gene lost 3 bases, with 16 bases spanning the gap. Note on this clonotype: The antigen remains undetermined.

The receptor was derived from a man between 18 and 29 years old with Graves' hyperthyroidism. Specimen: blood. The chain couples TRBV11-1 to TRBJ2-7; D is unclear. The CDR3 here is CASSLVIGRSVYEQYF. CDR3 sequence (DNA): TGTGCCAGCAGCTTAGTTATTGGACGCTCCGTCTACGAGCAGTACTTC.